Below are 24 T cell receptor beta chains sequenced from a single sample in a study of blood T cell repertoires in COVID-19. Sequenced by immunoSEQ multiplex PCR; TCRdb stores in-frame clones only, minus some. The sample includes some 180,000 clones, approximately 80% seen only once; the top ten take 13% to 15%. The sequenced material came from PBMCs or T cells enriched from blood (not recorded which). The receptors originated from a man between 60 and 75 years old who had been exposed to COVID-19.

The genes are TRBV2 and TRBJ2-6; unclear D gene. Trimming stripped 2 bases from V and 0 bases from J, with 5 bases between. CDR1 and CDR2 from the germline V gene are SNHLY and FYNNEI. The CDR3 has 15 residues. CDR3 coding DNA: TGTGCCAGCAGTGAACAGATCTCTGGGGCCAACGTCCTGACTTTC. This encodes CASSEQISGANVLTF.

The chain uses TRBV19 and TRBJ1-5; D might be TRBD1 (6 bases). The CDR3 has 16 residues. Germline CDR1 LNHDA, CDR2 SQIVND (reference sequence). The V end was cut by 6 bases, the J end by 4 bases, with 19 bases between. The CDR3 region has the DNA TGTGCCAGTAGCAGTTGGACAGATCCTCCGAATCAGCCCCAGCATTTT. Translating gives CASSSWTDPPNQPQHF.

The gene calls are TRBV27 and TRBJ2-2; 7 positions match TRBD2. Per germline, CDR1 MNHEY and CDR2 SMNVEV (reference sequence). CDR3 length equals 14 residues. The V gene end was trimmed by 6 bases and the J gene end by 2 bases; junction bases not matched to a gene: 3. CDR3 in DNA: TGTGCCAGCAGAGCGGGACTAAACACCGGGGAGCTGTTTTTT. This translates into CASRAGLNTGELFF.

The CDR3 spells CASSLGLAGIYEQYF. CDR3 coding DNA: TGTGCCAGCAGTTTAGGACTAGCGGGAATCTACGAGCAGTACTTC. The V and J genes are TRBV27 and TRBJ2-7, with TRBD2 matching 12 bases. Per the germline V gene, CDR1 is MNHEY and CDR2 is SMNVEV (reference sequence). The V and J ends lost 2 bases and 3 bases, in that order; junction bases with no gene match: 2. The CDR3 loop spans 15 amino acids.

The genes are TRBV29-1 and TRBJ2-7, with D possibly being TRBD2 (6 bases). Germline CDR1 reads SQVTM; CDR2 reads ANQGSEA. V was clipped by 0 bases and J by 12 bases, with 12 bases between them. The CDR3 length is 11 residues. The CDR3 sequence: CSVEDQEGTYF. The CDR3 DNA reads TGCAGCGTTGAAGATCAGGAGGGGACGTACTTC.

The chain combines TRBV28 with TRBJ2-7, with 7 bases identical to TRBD1. Looked up from germline, CDR1 is MDHEN and CDR2 is SYDVKM. This CDR3 comprises 14 residues. Trimming removed 7 bases from V and 0 bases from J; junction bases left unmatched: 6. The CDR3 here is CASTPGDSSYEQYF. The CDR3 DNA reads as TGTGCCAGCACCCCAGGGGACAGCTCCTACGAGCAGTACTTC.

The chain carries TRBV5-1 and TRBJ2-7; no definite D call. Trimming took off 1 base at V and 0 bases at J, with 11 bases between the two ends. CDR1 is SGHRS, CDR2 YFSETQ, per germline. CDR3 length: 15 residues. CDR3 in DNA: TGCGCCAGCAGCTTGACACGACCTAGCTCCTACGAGCAGTACTTC. Its translation: CASSLTRPSSYEQYF.

The chain combines TRBV27 with TRBJ1-2; the match to TRBD1 covers 8 bases. Per germline, CDR1 MNHEY and CDR2 SMNVEV (reference sequence). With V trimmed by 5 bases and J by 8 bases, 16 bases remained unmatched. The length of the CDR3 is 16 residues. CDR3 DNA: TGTGCCAGCAGTACCCTTCGGACAGGGCTCGCAGGCGGCTACACCTTC. It yields the protein CASSTLRTGLAGGYTF.

This chain uses TRBV2 with TRBJ1-5; D gene ambiguous. CDR1 is SNHLY and CDR2 is FYNNEI in the germline V gene. The CDR3 spans 14 residues. Trimming stripped 4 bases from V and 3 bases from J, with 10 bases between. Here the CDR3 DNA reads TGTGCCAGCAGTGCAACAGCCACCAATCAGCCCCAGCATTTT. Translating it yields CASSATATNQPQHF.

The V gene is TRBV3-1 (or the pseudogene TRBV3-2), the J gene TRBJ2-1; tentative D call: TRBD2 (6 bases). V lost 4 bases, J lost 8 bases, and 18 bases lay in between. The V gene's germline CDR1 is LGHDT and CDR2 YNNKEL (reference sequence). The CDR3 runs 15 residues. The CDR3 nucleotides read TGTGCCAGCAGCCCGTGGCAGCGGGTAGGCGATGAGCAGTTCTTC. Encoded protein: CASSPWQRVGDEQFF.

The genes are TRBV11-3 and TRBJ1-1, with TRBD1 matching over 7 bases. This CDR3 has 13 amino acids. The germline V gene encodes CDR1 SGHNT and CDR2 YENEEA. With V trimmed by 5 bases and J by 2 bases, 2 bases remained unmatched. The CDR3 coding sequence is TGTGCCAGCAGCCAGGGGGGAAACACTGAAGCTTTCTTT. Amino acid sequence: CASSQGGNTEAFF.

The chain has TRBV4-3 and TRBJ2-1; TRBD2 is a possible D gene (5 bases). Trimming stripped 0 bases from V and 9 bases from J, with 12 bases between. CDR3 length equals 14 residues. Germline loops: CDR1 LGHNA, CDR2 YSLEER. CDR3 sequence reads: CASSQEWGVGEQFF. The DNA of the CDR3 is TGCGCCAGCAGCCAAGAATGGGGAGTGGGTGAGCAGTTCTTC.

V and J are TRBV11-2 and TRBJ1-6; no clear D. Germline V gene sequence: CDR1 SGHAT, CDR2 FQNNGV. V lost 3 bases, J lost 10 bases, and 13 bases lay in between. This CDR3 contains 14 residues. CDR3 in amino acids: CASSLRMRNSPLHF. DNA for the CDR3: TGTGCCAGCAGCTTGCGGATGAGAAACTCACCCCTCCACTTT.

CDR3 region: CASSAGTILAKNIQYF. The CDR3 region has the DNA TGTGCCAGCAGCGCCGGGACAATTCTAGCCAAAAACATTCAGTACTTC. The chain has TRBV5-6 and TRBJ2-4; D is perhaps TRBD1 (6 bases). Trimming stripped 4 bases from V and 0 bases from J, with 14 bases between. Germline assignment: CDR1 SGHDT and CDR2 YYEEEE. The CDR3 spans 16 residues.

For the CDR3, the DNA is TGTGCCAGCAGCGGACGGACTAGCGGGAGTCGCGAGCAGTACTTC. Translation: CASSGRTSGSREQYF. The rearrangement joins TRBV11-3 to TRBJ2-7; 13 bases match TRBD2. This CDR3 has 15 amino acids. J gave up 6 bases and V 5 bases, and 7 bases lay outside the gene matches. Germline loops: CDR1 SGHNT, CDR2 YENEEA.

The chain carries TRBV7-8 and TRBJ1-2; a possible D gene is TRBD1 (5 bases). CDR1 is SGHVS, CDR2 FQNEAQ, per germline. V lost 7 bases to trimming and J lost 6 bases, with 12 bases between them. The length of the CDR3 is 12 residues. The CDR3 reads CASTKIRDGYTF. The CDR3 nucleotides read TGTGCCAGCACCAAGATCAGGGATGGCTACACCTTC.

This clone has only one observation. The chain joins TRBV12-3 or TRBV12-4 to TRBJ2-3; D not resolved. This CDR3 is built from 12 residues. Trimming pared 1 base from V and 6 bases from J, leaving 5 bases between. The CDR3 nucleotides are TGTGCCAGCAGTTTAGTGGAGGATACGCAGTATTTT. Encoded protein: CASSLVEDTQYF.

V gene TRBV5-4 combines with J gene TRBJ2-1, with 8 positions matching TRBD2. Germline V gene data show CDR1 as SGHNT and CDR2 as YYREEE (reference sequence). With 3 bases clipped from V and 14 bases from J, the junction kept 7 bases outside the gene matches. This CDR3 is 12 amino acids long. The CDR3 DNA reads as TGTGCCAGCAGCTCCCCGGGACTAGGAGAGTTCTTC. This encodes CASSSPGLGEFF.

In its sample, this clone was seen once. The chain employs TRBV6-1 and TRBJ2-7; 11 bases fit TRBD2. Germline V CDR1 and CDR2: MNHNS, SASEGT. V shed 4 bases and J 7 bases; nucleotides not matched to a gene: 12. The CDR3 covers 16 residues. The CDR3 DNA reads as TGTGCCAGCAGTGCAAGACTAGCGGGGTTGCCTTTAGAGCAGTACTTC. It translates to CASSARLAGLPLEQYF.

The chain has TRBV7-2 and TRBJ2-7; TRBD2 matches at 8 bases. This CDR3 has 18 amino acids. Losses at the gene ends were 1 base for V and 0 bases for J; bases not matched to a gene: 11. The germline CDR1 and CDR2 sequences are SGHTA and FQGNSA. CDR3 sequence: CASSLESSGGPPSYEQYF. As DNA, the CDR3 is TGTGCCAGCAGCTTAGAATCTTCGGGAGGGCCCCCCTCCTACGAGCAGTACTTC.

The V and J genes are TRBV9 and TRBJ1-1; tentative D call: TRBD1 (6 bases). Germline V CDR1 and CDR2: SGDLS, YYNGEE. The V gene lost 3 bases and the J gene lost 0 bases, with 9 bases spanning the gap. The CDR3 runs to 14 residues. The CDR3 DNA reads as TGTGCCAGCAGCGCCGCAGGGGTGAACACTGAAGCTTTCTTT. Translating gives CASSAAGVNTEAFF.

This clone appeared a few times. At the DNA level, this CDR3 is encoded by other sequences in the same sample as well. The chain has TRBV30 and TRBJ1-5, with 9 bases matching TRBD1. The germline CDR1 and CDR2 sequences are GTSNPN and SVGIG (reference sequence). The junction had 2 bases not matched to a gene; V was cut back by 3 bases and J by 2 bases. The CDR3 totals 14 residues. CDR3 sequence (DNA): TGTGCCTGGAGCCGGGACAGGGGCAATCAGCCCCAGCATTTT. Translating it yields CAWSRDRGNQPQHF.

J is TRBJ1-4 and V is TRBV29-1; 7 nucleotides match TRBD1. The CDR3 has 13 amino acids. V was clipped by 7 bases and J by 8 bases; unmatched bases: 10. Germline CDR1 and CDR2: SQVTM and ANQGSEA. CDR3 protein: CSARKGAGEKLFF. In nucleotides, the CDR3 is TGCAGCGCTAGGAAGGGGGCTGGAGAAAAACTGTTTTTT.

In its sample, this clone ranks as medium-sized. The J gene is TRBJ2-2, the V gene TRBV2, with 8 bases lining up with TRBD2. Losses at the gene ends were 7 bases for V and 8 bases for J; bases not matched to a gene: 9. The CDR3 runs to 14 residues. The germline gives CDR1 SNHLY, CDR2 FYNNEI. In DNA, the CDR3 is TGTGCCAGCACCCAAGGACTAGCCGGGGGGGAGCTGTTTTTT. It specifies CASTQGLAGGELFF. Full variable domain (missing parts from reference TRBV2 and TRBJ2-2): EPEVTQTPSHQVTQMGQEVILRCVPISNHLYFYWYRQILGQKVEFLVSFYNNEISEKSEIFDDQFSVERPDGSNFTLKIRSTKLEDSAMYFCASTQGLAGGELFFGEGSRLTVL.